This T cell receptor beta chain is from a study of blood T cells in healthy people across ages. CDR1 SGHTA and CDR2 FQGNSA come from the germline V gene. This CDR3 region has 16 residues. On this clonotype: This may be a read error: a much more frequent sequence differs by one nucleotide.

A second PCR of 7 to 11 cycles used a sample-barcoded 5' primer and a J-beta primer mix. TCRdb reprocessed the 5' RACE reads via MiXCR and lists one record per CDR3 protein. The sample includes 650,000 to 900,000 distinct CDR3 sequences, around 68% of them seen just once. The chain employs TRBV7-2 and TRBJ2-5; D remains ambiguous. The end of the DNA is better explained by TRBJ2-7, so the J call may be wrong. The sample taken for sequencing was blood. The TCR was taken from a man between 25 and 39 years old in good health. Here the CDR3 reads CASSLELLPSLHEQYF. The CDR3 DNA follows: TGTGCCAGCAGCTTAGAGCTTTTACCTTCACTACACGAGCAGTACTTC.